The 3 T cell receptor beta chains in this list originate from one sample, sequenced in a study of human T cells and chemical hapten exposure. One entry per CDR3 protein, called by TCRdb with MiXCR from the 5' RACE reads. Here the sample spans 110,000 or so distinct CDR3 sequences, approximately 19% being singletons. It was from unfractionated whole blood that total RNA was extracted. The receptors stem from a human donor in good health.

The gene calls are TRBV19 and TRBJ2-2, with TRBD2 identical over 7 bases. The CDR3 contains 19 residues. Germline V lookup: CDR1 LNHDA, CDR2 SQIVND (reference sequence). V trimming: 1 base; J trimming: 1 base; junction bases outside the gene matches: 12. Here the CDR3 DNA reads TGTGCCAGTAGTATAGTAAAGGGGAGCGGGAATTTGAACACCGGGGAGCTGTTTTTT. It codes for CASSIVKGSGNLNTGELFF.

This chain links TRBV27 with TRBJ1-2, with 8 bases lining up with TRBD1. Trimming cost V 6 bases and J 7 bases; bases outside gene matches: 16. The CDR3 runs to 16 residues. Germline V gives CDR1 MNHEY, CDR2 SMNVEV (reference sequence). CDR3 sequence reads: CASRRTGTVPMFGYTF. Here the CDR3 DNA reads TGTGCCAGCAGAAGGACAGGGACGGTCCCAATGTTTGGCTACACCTTC.

The V and J genes are TRBV6-2 or TRBV6-3 and TRBJ2-5; perhaps TRBD2 as D (6 bases). Between the trimmed V and J ends, which lost 7 bases and 5 bases, there was a span of 17 bases. The CDR3 is 14 residues long. Looked up from germline, CDR1 is MNHEY and CDR2 is SVGEGT. The CDR3 DNA reads as TGTGCCAGCACTCGCCTAGGCGGAGGGGAGACCCAGTACTTC. It specifies CASTRLGGGETQYF.